Reported below is one T cell receptor (beta chain). Its antigen remains unknown. A multiplex PCR was run with 60 Vbeta primers and 13 Jbeta primers. Data came from immunoSEQ multiplex PCR; TCRdb stores just in-frame clones and leaves some out. The table has about 150,000 clones, more than 9.5% seen once. The source of the sample is a study of cytomegalovirus exposure and HLA in healthy donors. General observations from the study: An analysis that was carried out later associated 16,951 TCR beta sequences with HLA alleles at 0.05 false discovery rate. Several of the most significant clusters appeared, in a later analysis, to be linked to common viral pathogens. TCR sequences were mostly rare, though some public TCRs occurred in many donors.

This CDR3 has 13 residues. Deletions cut 5 bases from V and 1 base from J, with 8 bases between. CDR1 and CDR2 from the germline V gene are MDHEN and SYDVKM. V and J are TRBV28 and TRBJ1-1, with D perhaps matching TRBD1 (5 bases). The source material was PBMCs. This clonotype was obtained from a man between 50 and 59 years old in good health and CMV-seronegative. The CDR3 region has the DNA TGTGCCAGCAGTCCCGGGGGGAACACTGAAGCTTTCTTT. It specifies CASSPGGNTEAFF.